This T cell receptor beta chain was sequenced for a study of blood T cell repertoires in COVID-19 (dated by TCRdb to about 2020). Broadly, across the study: Collaborator samples came from the United States, Italy and Spain and covered acute and convalescent phases of COVID-19. The material from the prospective study consisted of cDNA or gDNA derived from T cells, B-cell-depleted T cells, or PBMCs. The dataset comprised deeply sampled blood TCRbeta repertoires from subjects exposed to, actively infected with, or recovered from COVID-19. The repertoires were made available in a free public database intended to serve as a resource for research on the immune response to SARS-CoV-2. Samples were obtained from the ongoing ImmuneRACE study (first 160 participants) and from roughly 1,300 subjects provided by 6 global collaborators. A de-identified subject ID, COVID-19 status, age in years and sex were almost always included in the sample metadata. HLA class I and class II types, where available, came from metadata supplied by the sample provider rather than from assay-based typing. Study-wide findings and limitations: The quantity of clinical and demographic metadata differed by source and by participant and was supplied without curation.

As to this clone: Its recognized antigen is unknown. Base qualities are missing; no much larger clone stands one base away.

TCRbeta CDR3 regions were amplified from genomic DNA using the immunoSEQ Assay, a bias-controlled multiplex PCR. The source study handled its data this way. The number of nucleated cells in each sample was estimated from the amplification of reference gene primers within the assay. Sequence reads were collapsed and filtered to measure the absolute abundance of every unique TCRbeta CDR3 rearrangement. For each sample, productive Simpson clonality was calculated by taking the square root of Simpson's diversity index across productive rearrangements. TCRdb limited this immuneACCESS table to in-frame rearrangements with V and J called. A share of clones is missing; checked studies link under half to unresolved V genes, and the rest is unexplained. Clone size and the V and J calls come from that table; the DNA yielded D and trimming. The sample contains over 150,000 clones, more than 70% of them found a single time. The top ten clonotypes cover around 6.6% of the sample.

The germline V gene (reference sequence) specifies SGHNT as CDR1 and YYREEE as CDR2. V is clipped by 4 bases and J by 3 bases, and the sequence between their germline boundaries is 10 bases long. The CDR3 starts with the cysteine, ends with the phenylalanine, and has 13 residues. CDR3 DNA only is kept here, 39 bases in frame from base 1. The collaborating institutions used their own protocols to collect whole blood in K2EDTA tubes. Collaborator samples were shipped for TCRbeta analysis as frozen whole blood, isolated PBMCs, or DNA extracted from either sample type. This sequence was found in a man in his fifties with active or convalescent COVID-19. The sequenced sample was peripheral blood. The chain joins TRBV5-4 to TRBJ1-2, with the D gene too uncertain to name. The DNA sequence is TGTGCCAGCAGCCCCTCCCCCCACTATGGCTACACCTTC. Translated, it reads CASSPSPHYGYTF.